This T cell receptor beta chain was profiled in a study of blood T cell repertoires in COVID-19 (TCRdb year 2020). About the study as a whole: The collaborator samples originated in the United States, Italy and Spain and spanned the acute and convalescent phases of COVID-19. The dataset comprised deeply sampled blood TCRbeta repertoires from subjects exposed to, actively infected with, or recovered from COVID-19. The repertoires were made available in a free public database intended to serve as a resource for research on the immune response to SARS-CoV-2. Samples were obtained from the ongoing ImmuneRACE study (first 160 participants) and from roughly 1,300 subjects provided by 6 global collaborators. The sample metadata nearly always contained a de-identified subject ID, COVID-19 status, age in years and sex. The prospective study material was composed of cDNA or gDNA derived from T cells, B-cell-depleted T cells, or PBMCs. Where HLA class I and class II types were available, the types were taken from metadata supplied by the sample provider, not from assay-based typing. Overall study results and their limits: The amount of clinical and demographic metadata varied by source and participant and was provided uncurated.

Comments on this clone: The specificity of this receptor is unknown. Base qualities are missing; no much larger clone stands one base away.

The CDR3, cysteine through phenylalanine, is 19 amino acids long. CDR3 DNA only is kept here, 57 bases in frame from base 1. V loses 4 bases at its end and J loses 3 bases; junction bases beyond the gene matches: 13. CDR1 and CDR2, per the germline V gene, are SGHTA and FQGTGA. The collaborating institutions used their own protocols to collect whole blood in K2EDTA tubes. For TCRbeta analysis, collaborators shipped samples in one of three forms: frozen whole blood, isolated PBMCs, or DNA extracted from either of those sample types. The immunoSEQ Assay, a bias-controlled multiplex PCR, was used to amplify TCRbeta CDR3 regions from genomic DNA. From the authors' description of their analysis: The number of nucleated cells in each sample was estimated by amplification of reference gene primers within the assay. To quantify the absolute abundance of each unique TCRbeta CDR3 rearrangement, sequence reads were collapsed and filtered. For each sample, productive Simpson clonality was calculated by taking the square root of Simpson's diversity index across productive rearrangements. TCRdb limited this immuneACCESS table to in-frame rearrangements with V and J called. A share of clones is missing; checked studies link under half to unresolved V genes, and the rest is unexplained. That table is the source of V, J and clone size, and D and trimming were worked out from the DNA. The sample includes roughly 250,000 clones, with approximately 79% observed a single time. The ten largest clones add up to around 4.1% of the sample.

The sequence was obtained from a woman aged 40-49 years with active or convalescent COVID-19. Sequenced sample: peripheral blood. Here the chain combines TRBV7-3 and TRBJ2-3, with 13 bases aligning to TRBD2. The CDR3 reads as follows: CASSSPGTSGAYSTDTQYF. The sequence in DNA is TGTGCCAGCAGCTCTCCCGGGACTAGCGGGGCTTATAGTACAGATACGCAGTATTTT. Where the CDR3 stops, the reference TRBV7-3 and TRBJ2-3 genes take over; the full variable domain is GAGVSQTPSNKVTEKGKYVELRCDPISGHTALYWYRQSLGQGPEFLIYFQGTGAADDSGLPNDRFFAVRPEGSVSTLKIQRTERGDSAVYLCASSSPGTSGAYSTDTQYFGPGTRLTVL.